A selection of T cell receptor beta chains follows, all from one sample in a study of metastatic and nonmetastatic thyroid tumors. TCRdb re-called the PCR reads via MiXCR. Of 13,000 to 15,000 clones listed, approximately 12% were seen once; the top ten hold more than 14%. The sequencing input was blood. The receptors were sampled from a female donor with papillary thyroid cancer or a benign thyroid nodule (not recorded which). Some clones in this sample may be carry-over from other donors' samples. CDR3s include the opening cysteine and the closing phenylalanine or tryptophan. Fields, in order: V gene, J gene, D gene, clone size, CDR3 DNA, CDR3 protein. D genes are given only for firm matches. Rows give clone size only sometimes, using once, few, many, or a class for an expanded clone.

V: TRBV18; J: TRBJ2-7; D: -; size: many; DNA: TGTGCCAGCTCACCTCAGGGGTCCTACGAGCAGTACTTC; CDR3: CASSPQGSYEQYF
V: TRBV6-1; J: TRBJ2-1; D: TRBD2; size: few; DNA: TGTGCCAGCAGTGAAGCGCAATCGGGAGGGCATGAGCAGTTCTTC; CDR3: CASSEAQSGGHEQFF
V: TRBV5-4; J: TRBJ2-2; D: TRBD2; size: -; DNA: TGTGCCAGCAGCTTGTGCTGGCGGGAGGGCCCGGCAGCTGGTGAGCTGTTTTTT; CDR3: CASSLCWREGPAAGELFF
V: TRBV15; J: TRBJ1-1; D: -; size: -; DNA: TGTGCCACCAGCAGAGAGTCCGAGAACACTGAAGCTTTCTTT; CDR3: CATSRESENTEAFF
V: TRBV3-1; J: TRBJ1-1; D: -; size: many; DNA: TGTGCCAGCAGCCAAATTCCGGGGCAGAACACTGAAGCTTTCTTT; CDR3: CASSQIPGQNTEAFF
V: TRBV6-1; J: TRBJ2-3; D: TRBD2; size: many; DNA: TGTGCCAGCAGTGAACTAGCGGGGAGCACAGATACGCAGTATTTT; CDR3: CASSELAGSTDTQYF
V: TRBV10-3; J: TRBJ1-2; D: -; size: -; DNA: TGTGCCATCAGTGAGTCGTGTATAGCCGGTGGTAACTATGGCTACACCTTC; CDR3: CAISESCIAGGNYGYTF
V: TRBV7-9; J: TRBJ1-4; D: -; size: many; DNA: TGTGCCAGCAGCTCACCCGGACGAGGAAATGAAAAACTGTTTTTT; CDR3: CASSSPGRGNEKLFF
V: TRBV20-1; J: TRBJ2-5; D: -; size: many; DNA: TGCAGTGCTAGAGATGTAGTGAAAGAGACCCAGTACTTC; CDR3: CSARDVVKETQYF
V: TRBV12-3/TRBV12-4; J: TRBJ1-1; D: -; size: many; DNA: TGTGCCAGCCGGAGCATCCCTTACACTGAAGCTTTCTTT; CDR3: CASRSIPYTEAFF
V: TRBV10-2; J: TRBJ2-7; D: TRBD1; size: medium-sized; DNA: TGCGCCAGCAGCACCCCGGGACAGGGGAACGAGCAGTACTTC; CDR3: CASSTPGQGNEQYF
V: TRBV2; J: TRBJ1-3; D: TRBD1; size: many; DNA: TGTGCCGGGGCCCGGGACAGGGGCTGGTCCATATATTTT; CDR3: CAGARDRGWSIYF
V: TRBV6-1; J: TRBJ2-1; D: TRBD2; size: few; DNA: TGTGCCAGCAGTAATAGCGGGGGCAGGGGCAATGAGCAGTTCTTC; CDR3: CASSNSGGRGNEQFF
V: TRBV5-4; J: TRBJ2-1; D: -; size: -; DNA: TGTGCCAGCAGCTCCACGGGCCGAGAGCAGTTCTTC; CDR3: CASSSTGREQFF
V: TRBV28; J: TRBJ2-1; D: TRBD2; size: medium-sized; DNA: TGTGCCAGCAGGGGTTGGGGCGGGGGAGACGAGCAGTTCTTC; CDR3: CASRGWGGGDEQFF
V: TRBV19; J: TRBJ2-1; D: -; size: many; DNA: TGTGCCAGCAGTATTGGTCAGGGCTCCTACAATGAGCAGTTCTTC; CDR3: CASSIGQGSYNEQFF
V: TRBV5-4; J: TRBJ2-5; D: -; size: -; DNA: TGTGCCAGCAGCTTGGCAGGGGCAGAGACCCAGTACTTC; CDR3: CASSLAGAETQYF
V: TRBV6-1; J: TRBJ1-3; D: -; size: medium-sized; DNA: TGTGCCAGCAGTGGATTACGGGGGGGCCAACATACCGGAAACACCATATATTTT; CDR3: CASSGLRGGQHTGNTIYF
V: TRBV9; J: TRBJ2-5; D: -; size: -; DNA: TGTGCCAGCAGAGTAGGTGTAGCCCTATTCCAAGAGACCCAGTACTTC; CDR3: CASRVGVALFQETQYF
V: TRBV14; J: TRBJ2-1; D: TRBD2; size: many; DNA: TGTGCCAGCAGCCATATTATTCGTGGCGGGAGTGGTGCATACAATGAGCAGTTCTTC; CDR3: CASSHIIRGGSGAYNEQFF
V: TRBV7-8; J: TRBJ2-7; D: TRBD2; size: -; DNA: TGTGCCAGCAGCTCTAGCGGGACACCAGCCGAGCAGTACTTC; CDR3: CASSSSGTPAEQYF
V: TRBV3-1; J: TRBJ2-1; D: TRBD1; size: many; DNA: TGTGCCAGCAGCCCCCGGGGGACAGGGTACAATGAGCAGTTCTTC; CDR3: CASSPRGTGYNEQFF
V: TRBV27; J: TRBJ2-7; D: -; size: medium-sized; DNA: TGTGCCAGCAGCCGGGACGGATCCTACGAGCAGTACTTC; CDR3: CASSRDGSYEQYF
V: TRBV19; J: TRBJ1-2; D: -; size: many; DNA: TGTGCCAGTAGTTCCACCCCAGGGATTGGCGGCTACACCTTC; CDR3: CASSSTPGIGGYTF
V: TRBV6-4; J: TRBJ2-4; D: TRBD2; size: many; DNA: TGTGCCAGCAGTCCTAGCGGGGGGGCTTCCGGGGACATTCAGTACTTC; CDR3: CASSPSGGASGDIQYF
V: TRBV10-1; J: TRBJ2-1; D: -; size: few; DNA: TGCGCCAGCAGTGAATTGAGCTCCTACAATGAGCAGTTCTTC; CDR3: CASSELSSYNEQFF
V: TRBV7-6; J: TRBJ1-1; D: TRBD1; size: -; DNA: TGTGCCAGCAGCCCTCGGGACAGCCGTTCGTCTGAAGCTTTCTTT; CDR3: CASSPRDSRSSEAFF
V: TRBV12-3/TRBV12-4; J: TRBJ1-2; D: -; size: -; DNA: TGTGCCAGCAGTTCATCCAACTATGGCTACACCTTC; CDR3: CASSSSNYGYTF
V: TRBV3-1; J: TRBJ2-2; D: -; size: many; DNA: TGTGCCAGCAGTCGACAGGGAGGCGGGGAGCTGTTTTTT; CDR3: CASSRQGGGELFF
V: TRBV7-6; J: TRBJ2-3; D: TRBD2; size: many; DNA: TGTGCCAGCAGCCGGACGGGGGGGGGCACAGATACGCAGTATTTT; CDR3: CASSRTGGGTDTQYF
V: TRBV2; J: TRBJ1-2; D: TRBD1; size: medium-sized; DNA: TGTGCCAGCAGCCTCGACAGGGACTATGGCTACACCTTC; CDR3: CASSLDRDYGYTF
V: TRBV20-1; J: TRBJ2-7; D: TRBD2; size: medium-sized; DNA: TGCAGTGCTAGAACTGGACTAGCGGACTACGAGCAGTACTTC; CDR3: CSARTGLADYEQYF
V: TRBV2; J: TRBJ2-3; D: -; size: medium-sized; DNA: TGTGCCAGTTGCTACCTCAGGGGAGATACGCAGTATTTT; CDR3: CASCYLRGDTQYF
V: TRBV10-3; J: TRBJ2-6; D: -; size: few; DNA: TGTGCCATCAGACCCACGAAAGTGGGAGGGGCCAACGTCCTGACTTTC; CDR3: CAIRPTKVGGANVLTF
V: TRBV7-2; J: TRBJ2-3; D: -; size: -; DNA: TGTGCCAGCAGCTTAGCGGGAGGAATGGGTACGCAGTATTTT; CDR3: CASSLAGGMGTQYF
V: TRBV6-1; J: TRBJ2-6; D: -; size: medium-sized; DNA: TGTGCCAGCGGCCCGGCGGGGGGGGCCAACGTCCTGACTTTC; CDR3: CASGPAGGANVLTF
V: TRBV18; J: TRBJ2-3; D: TRBD2; size: many; DNA: TGTGCCAGCAGAAGTTGGACTAGCTTCACAGATACGCAGTATTTT; CDR3: CASRSWTSFTDTQYF
V: TRBV24-1; J: TRBJ2-1; D: TRBD1; size: -; DNA: TGTGCCACCAGTGACCACAGACAGGGGGACCACAATGAGCAGTTCTTC; CDR3: CATSDHRQGDHNEQFF
V: TRBV7-8; J: TRBJ2-1; D: -; size: many; DNA: TGTGCCAGCAGCCCAAGAGAATCCACCTACAATGAGCAGTTCTTC; CDR3: CASSPRESTYNEQFF
V: TRBV2; J: TRBJ2-2; D: -; size: many; DNA: TGTGCCAGCACCACGCAAAGAGGGTTAGGCGGGGAGCTGTTTTTT; CDR3: CASTTQRGLGGELFF
V: TRBV20-1; J: TRBJ2-5; D: -; size: many; DNA: TGCAGTGCTAGTCGCAGACAGTACCAAGAGACCCAGTACTTC; CDR3: CSASRRQYQETQYF
V: TRBV5-1; J: TRBJ2-1; D: TRBD2; size: many; DNA: TGCGCCAGCAGGACCGGGACTAGCGAGTACAATGAGCAGTTCTTC; CDR3: CASRTGTSEYNEQFF
V: TRBV5-5; J: TRBJ1-1; D: -; size: many; DNA: TGTGCCAGCAGCTTAATCCCTACAGGGACGGTGACTGAAGCTTTCTTT; CDR3: CASSLIPTGTVTEAFF
V: TRBV20-1; J: TRBJ1-2; D: -; size: medium-sized; DNA: TGCAGTGCTAGAGTTCGGGGGGATCAGGGCTACACCTTC; CDR3: CSARVRGDQGYTF
V: TRBV18; J: TRBJ2-3; D: -; size: many; DNA: TGTGCCAGCTCGGAAGCCCTTACAGATACGCAGTATTTT; CDR3: CASSEALTDTQYF
V: TRBV18; J: TRBJ2-5; D: TRBD2; size: many; DNA: TGTGCCAGCTCACCGGAGCGTGGGACTAGCCGAGGACAGACCCAGTACTTC; CDR3: CASSPERGTSRGQTQYF
V: TRBV27; J: TRBJ1-2; D: -; size: -; DNA: TGTGCCAGCAGCAGCCCCGGAATTGACTATGGCTACACCTTC; CDR3: CASSSPGIDYGYTF
V: TRBV7-8; J: TRBJ2-7; D: TRBD1; size: medium-sized; DNA: TGTGCCAGCGCCCCCCGGGACAGGGTCTCCTACGAGCAGTACTTC; CDR3: CASAPRDRVSYEQYF
V: TRBV28; J: TRBJ1-5; D: -; size: few; DNA: TGTGCCAGCAGGTCGAGCAATCAGCCCCAGCATTTT; CDR3: CASRSSNQPQHF
V: TRBV28; J: TRBJ2-7; D: -; size: medium-sized; DNA: TGTGCCAGCAGGGGGCTCGACTACGAGCAGTACTTC; CDR3: CASRGLDYEQYF
V: TRBV2; J: TRBJ2-7; D: TRBD2; size: many; DNA: TGTGCCAGACCGAGGGAGGGACTTAGCGGGAGGGGGTACGAGCAGTACTTC; CDR3: CARPREGLSGRGYEQYF
V: TRBV7-8; J: TRBJ2-7; D: TRBD2; size: many; DNA: TGTGCCAGCAGCTTAGCGGGAACTAGCGGCTTAAGCTCCTACGAGCAGTACTTC; CDR3: CASSLAGTSGLSSYEQYF
V: TRBV24-1; J: TRBJ2-1; D: -; size: many; DNA: TGTGCCACCAACGGGAACAGGGAGGATTCCGGAGGCTCCTACAATGAGCAGTTCTTC; CDR3: CATNGNREDSGGSYNEQFF
V: TRBV20-1; J: TRBJ2-1; D: TRBD2; size: many; DNA: TGCAGTGCTCTTCGACTAGCGGGGAGGCTCAATGAGCAGTTCTTC; CDR3: CSALRLAGRLNEQFF